The rows below give T cell receptor beta chains drawn from one sample of a study of molecular identifiers for immune sequencing clone quantification. Each CDR3 protein is one row after TCRdb ran MiXCR on the PCR reads. The sample has just under 650,000 distinct CDR3 sequences; less than 20% are singletons. What was sequenced was naive CD8+ T cells from blood, with Jurkat cell RNA spiked in. The origin of the receptors is a human donor in good health. Some libraries in this study had Jurkat cell RNA spiked in. Each CDR3 is given with its conserved first and last residue. The order of the fields is clone size, J gene, V gene, D gene, CDR3 DNA, CDR3 protein. A D gene is named only where the DNA matches it firmly. Clone sizes are given selectively: once, few, many, or a class where the clone is expanded.

clone_size: few; j_call: TRBJ2-5; v_call: TRBV7-9; d_call: .; cdr3_nt: TGTGCCAGCAGCCCATCGGCAGGGGCGATATATGATGGGGAGACCCAGTACTTC; cdr3_aa: CASSPSAGAIYDGETQYF
clone_size: many; j_call: TRBJ2-7; v_call: TRBV19; d_call: TRBD1; cdr3_nt: TGTGCCAGTAGCCTAGGACAGGGGGCCGGCTACGAGCAGTACTTC; cdr3_aa: CASSLGQGAGYEQYF
clone_size: .; j_call: TRBJ2-1; v_call: TRBV4-1; d_call: .; cdr3_nt: TGCGCCAGCAGCCAACGCACGACCCAGGAGAGTGAGCAGTTCTTC; cdr3_aa: CASSQRTTQESEQFF
clone_size: .; j_call: TRBJ2-3; v_call: TRBV9; d_call: .; cdr3_nt: TGTGCCAGCATCGTAGATGGGCTAGTCGGGACAGATACGCAGTATTTT; cdr3_aa: CASIVDGLVGTDTQYF
clone_size: many; j_call: TRBJ1-5; v_call: TRBV9; d_call: .; cdr3_nt: TGTGCCAGCAGCGACGGATATCAGCCCCAGCATTTT; cdr3_aa: CASSDGYQPQHF
clone_size: .; j_call: TRBJ1-1; v_call: TRBV5-8; d_call: TRBD1; cdr3_nt: TGTGCCAGCAGCTACGGACAGGGGGCTTCTGGGATTGAAGCTTTCTTT; cdr3_aa: CASSYGQGASGIEAFF
clone_size: many; j_call: TRBJ2-7; v_call: TRBV7-2; d_call: .; cdr3_nt: TGTGCCAGCAGTATGAACTTAGCGGAAGGGGCCTACGAGCAGTACTTC; cdr3_aa: CASSMNLAEGAYEQYF
clone_size: many; j_call: TRBJ1-6; v_call: TRBV19; d_call: .; cdr3_nt: TGTGCCACCCCCCATTTGACCGGGACGTATAATTCACCCCTCCACTTT; cdr3_aa: CATPHLTGTYNSPLHF
clone_size: many; j_call: TRBJ2-4; v_call: TRBV24-1; d_call: TRBD2; cdr3_nt: TGTGCCACCAGTGACCGGACTAGTGCCAAAAACATTCAGTACTTC; cdr3_aa: CATSDRTSAKNIQYF
clone_size: many; j_call: TRBJ1-1; v_call: TRBV4-1; d_call: .; cdr3_nt: TGCGCCAGCAGCCCCGGGGCAGGTATGAACACTGAAGCTTTCTTT; cdr3_aa: CASSPGAGMNTEAFF
clone_size: many; j_call: TRBJ1-2; v_call: TRBV28; d_call: .; cdr3_nt: TGTGCCAGCAGCCCCCCCGGGGCTAACTATGGCTACACCTTC; cdr3_aa: CASSPPGANYGYTF
clone_size: many; j_call: TRBJ2-5; v_call: TRBV6-2/TRBV6-3; d_call: .; cdr3_nt: TGTGCCAGCAGTTATTTGGGGGGACAAGAGACCCAGTACTTC; cdr3_aa: CASSYLGGQETQYF
clone_size: many; j_call: TRBJ2-3; v_call: TRBV12-3/TRBV12-4; d_call: TRBD2; cdr3_nt: TGTGCCAGCAGTTTACTAGCGGGGAACACAGATACGCAGTATTTT; cdr3_aa: CASSLLAGNTDTQYF
clone_size: .; j_call: TRBJ1-1; v_call: TRBV19; d_call: .; cdr3_nt: TGTGCCAGTGGTATTGGGACTCGCTCCTTTAGTACTGAAGCTTTCTTT; cdr3_aa: CASGIGTRSFSTEAFF
clone_size: few; j_call: TRBJ2-7; v_call: TRBV5-6; d_call: TRBD1; cdr3_nt: TGTGCCAGCAGCTTGGTTCGGACAGGGACCTACGAGCAGTACTTC; cdr3_aa: CASSLVRTGTYEQYF
clone_size: many; j_call: TRBJ2-3; v_call: TRBV19; d_call: .; cdr3_nt: TGTGCCAGTTGCAGCTCGAGCACAGATACGCAGTATTTT; cdr3_aa: CASCSSSTDTQYF
clone_size: many; j_call: TRBJ2-3; v_call: TRBV13; d_call: TRBD1; cdr3_nt: TGTGCCAGCAGCTTCGGGACAGCTGTACCAGATACGCAGTATTTT; cdr3_aa: CASSFGTAVPDTQYF
clone_size: many; j_call: TRBJ1-2; v_call: TRBV20-1; d_call: .; cdr3_nt: TGCAGTGCTAGATTCGACTATGGCTACACCTTC; cdr3_aa: CSARFDYGYTF
clone_size: many; j_call: TRBJ2-2; v_call: TRBV12-3/TRBV12-4; d_call: .; cdr3_nt: TGTGCCAGCAGTTTCAGCAAAAGAAACACCGGGGAGCTGTTTTTT; cdr3_aa: CASSFSKRNTGELFF
clone_size: .; j_call: TRBJ2-5; v_call: TRBV9; d_call: TRBD1; cdr3_nt: TGTGCCAGCTGCGGCGGGACAGGCAAGGAGACCCAGTACTTC; cdr3_aa: CASCGGTGKETQYF
clone_size: .; j_call: TRBJ1-5; v_call: TRBV19; d_call: .; cdr3_nt: TGTGCCAGTAGTGTCCGTGGGGCCAATCAGCCCCAGCATTTT; cdr3_aa: CASSVRGANQPQHF
clone_size: many; j_call: TRBJ1-2; v_call: TRBV4-2; d_call: .; cdr3_nt: TGTGCCAGCAGCCCCGGGCCGGGGAATTATGGCTACACCTTC; cdr3_aa: CASSPGPGNYGYTF
clone_size: many; j_call: TRBJ1-1; v_call: TRBV12-3/TRBV12-4; d_call: .; cdr3_nt: TGTGCCAGCAGTTTAGTCTACGGGGAAGCTTTCTTT; cdr3_aa: CASSLVYGEAFF
clone_size: many; j_call: TRBJ2-1; v_call: TRBV7-2; d_call: .; cdr3_nt: TGTGCCAGCAGCTTAGCGCTTGGCAATGAGCAGTTCTTC; cdr3_aa: CASSLALGNEQFF
clone_size: few; j_call: TRBJ2-7; v_call: TRBV12-3/TRBV12-4; d_call: TRBD1; cdr3_nt: TGTGCCAGCAGTTTCGGACAGGGGCAATACGAGCAGTACTTC; cdr3_aa: CASSFGQGQYEQYF
clone_size: .; j_call: TRBJ2-3; v_call: TRBV2; d_call: TRBD2; cdr3_nt: TGTGCCAGCAGCCAGACTAGCGGGGGGTCTGCTAGCACAGATACGCAGTATTTT; cdr3_aa: CASSQTSGGSASTDTQYF